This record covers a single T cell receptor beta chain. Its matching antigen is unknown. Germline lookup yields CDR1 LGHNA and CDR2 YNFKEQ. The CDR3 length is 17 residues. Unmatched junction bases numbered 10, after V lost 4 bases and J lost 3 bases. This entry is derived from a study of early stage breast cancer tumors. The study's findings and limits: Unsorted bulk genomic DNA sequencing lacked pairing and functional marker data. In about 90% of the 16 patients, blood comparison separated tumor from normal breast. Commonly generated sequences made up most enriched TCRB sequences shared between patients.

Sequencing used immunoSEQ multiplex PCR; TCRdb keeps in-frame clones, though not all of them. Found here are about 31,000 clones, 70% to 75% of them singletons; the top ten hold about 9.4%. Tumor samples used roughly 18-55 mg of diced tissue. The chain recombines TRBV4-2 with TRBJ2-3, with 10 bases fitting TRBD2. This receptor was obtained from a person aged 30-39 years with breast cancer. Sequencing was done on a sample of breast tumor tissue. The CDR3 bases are TGTGCCAGCAGCCTCACAGGACTAGCGGAAGGGACAGATACGCAGTATTTT. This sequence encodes CASSLTGLAEGTDTQYF.